This T cell receptor (beta chain) was observed in a study of T-cell reconstitution after alpha-beta-depleted transplantation in children. Trimming took off 2 bases at V and 4 bases at J, with 9 bases between the two ends. The length of the CDR3 is 13 residues. Germline CDR1 MGHDK, CDR2 SYGVNS. Library preparation (for TCRbeta) was performed with unique molecular identifiers. Each CDR3 protein gets one entry after TCRdb re-called the PCR reads with MiXCR. This table holds about 300,000 distinct CDR3 sequences, around 10% found once. The sequence was obtained from a boy in the first two years of life with acute myeloid leukemia, due to receive a stem cell transplant. This chain uses TRBV25-1 with TRBJ2-7; D may be TRBD1 (5 bases). Here the sequenced sample was PBMCs, taken before TCRalphabeta/CD19-depleted stem cell transplant. In nucleotides, the CDR3 is TGTGCCAGCAGTGAAAAGGGGAAGTACGAGCAGTACTTC. It yields the protein CASSEKGKYEQYF.